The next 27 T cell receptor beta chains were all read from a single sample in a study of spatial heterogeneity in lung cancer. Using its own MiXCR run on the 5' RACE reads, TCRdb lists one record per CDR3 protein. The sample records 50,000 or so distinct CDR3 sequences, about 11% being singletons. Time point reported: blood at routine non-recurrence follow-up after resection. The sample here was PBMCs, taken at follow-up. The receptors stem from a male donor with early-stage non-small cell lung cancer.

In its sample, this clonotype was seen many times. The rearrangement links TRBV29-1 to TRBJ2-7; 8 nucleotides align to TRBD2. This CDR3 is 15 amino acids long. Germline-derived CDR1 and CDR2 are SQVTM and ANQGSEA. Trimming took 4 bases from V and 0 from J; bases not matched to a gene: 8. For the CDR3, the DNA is TGCAGCGTTGTATACGGGAGGGAGAACTCCTACGAGCAGTACTTC. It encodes CSVVYGRENSYEQYF.

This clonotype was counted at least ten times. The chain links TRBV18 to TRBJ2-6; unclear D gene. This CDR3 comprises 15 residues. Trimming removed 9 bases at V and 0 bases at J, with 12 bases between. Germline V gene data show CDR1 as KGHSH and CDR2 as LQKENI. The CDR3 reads CASNSEPSGANVLTF. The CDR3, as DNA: TGTGCCAGTAACAGTGAACCCTCTGGGGCCAACGTCCTGACTTTC. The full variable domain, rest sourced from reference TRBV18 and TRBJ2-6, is NAGVMQNPRHLVRRRGQEARLRCSPMKGHSHVYWYRQLPEEGLKFMVYLQKENIIDESGMPKERFSAEFPKEGPSILRIQQVVRGDSAAYFCASNSEPSGANVLTFGAGSRLTVL.

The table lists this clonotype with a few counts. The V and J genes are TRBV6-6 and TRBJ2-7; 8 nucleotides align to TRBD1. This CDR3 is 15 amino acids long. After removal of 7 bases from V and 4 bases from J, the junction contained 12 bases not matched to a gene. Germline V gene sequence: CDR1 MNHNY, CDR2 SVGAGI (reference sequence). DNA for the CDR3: TGTGCCAGCACCGCAGGACAGGGATATCGGTACGAGCAGTACTTC. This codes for CASTAGQGYRYEQYF.

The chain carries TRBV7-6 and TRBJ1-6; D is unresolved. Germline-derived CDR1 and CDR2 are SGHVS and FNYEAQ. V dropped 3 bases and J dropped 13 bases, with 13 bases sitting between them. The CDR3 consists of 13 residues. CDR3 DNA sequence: TGTGCCAGCAGCTTCGTACTGACGGGGCCCCTCCACTTT. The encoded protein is CASSFVLTGPLHF.

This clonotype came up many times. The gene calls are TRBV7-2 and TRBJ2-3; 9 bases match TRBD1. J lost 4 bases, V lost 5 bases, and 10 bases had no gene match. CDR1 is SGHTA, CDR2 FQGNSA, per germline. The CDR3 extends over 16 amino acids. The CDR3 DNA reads TGTGCCAGCAGCCCTCGGACAGGGGATATCGCAGATACGCAGTATTTT. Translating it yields CASSPRTGDIADTQYF.

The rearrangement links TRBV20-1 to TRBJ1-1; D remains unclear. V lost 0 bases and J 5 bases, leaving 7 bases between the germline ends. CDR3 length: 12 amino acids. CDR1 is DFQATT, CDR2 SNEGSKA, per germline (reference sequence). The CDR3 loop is CSAREQGTEAFF. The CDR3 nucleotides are TGCAGTGCTAGAGAACAAGGGACTGAAGCTTTCTTT.

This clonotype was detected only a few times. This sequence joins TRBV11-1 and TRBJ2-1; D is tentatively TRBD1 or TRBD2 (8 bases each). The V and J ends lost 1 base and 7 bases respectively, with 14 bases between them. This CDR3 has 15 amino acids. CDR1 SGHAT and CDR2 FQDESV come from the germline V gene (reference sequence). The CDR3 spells CASSLGSGDRNEQFF. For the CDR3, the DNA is TGTGCCAGCAGCTTAGGTAGCGGGGACAGGAATGAGCAGTTCTTC.

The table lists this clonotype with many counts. CDR3 residues: CSARGRKGTNTEAFF. The CDR3 region has the DNA TGCAGTGCTAGGGGCCGGAAGGGGACGAACACTGAAGCTTTCTTT. The chain is built from TRBV20-1 and TRBJ1-1; perhaps TRBD1 as D (5 bases). Germline lookup yields CDR1 DFQATT and CDR2 SNEGSKA (reference sequence). The CDR3 is made up of 15 amino acids. Trimming shortened V by 3 bases and J by 1 base, and 15 bases separated the two germline ends.

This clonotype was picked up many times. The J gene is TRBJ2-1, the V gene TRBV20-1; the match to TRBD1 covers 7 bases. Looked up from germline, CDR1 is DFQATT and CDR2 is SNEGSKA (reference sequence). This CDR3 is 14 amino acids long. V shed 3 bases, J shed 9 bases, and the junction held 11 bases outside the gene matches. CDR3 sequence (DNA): TGCAGTGCTAGGAGGGGGCTGGGGAGAGGTGAGCAGTTCTTC. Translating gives CSARRGLGRGEQFF.

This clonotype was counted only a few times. CDR3 loop: CASSRLAGGGYEQYF. The CDR3 coding sequence is TGTGCCAGCAGCAGACTAGCGGGGGGTGGTTACGAGCAGTACTTC. This chain joins TRBV7-9 and TRBJ2-7, with 13 bases fitting TRBD2. Germline assignment: CDR1 SEHNR and CDR2 FQNEAQ (reference sequence). Trimming removed 5 bases from V and 4 bases from J; junction bases left unmatched: 5. This CDR3 region has 15 residues.

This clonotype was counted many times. The CDR3 DNA sequence: TGCGCCAGCGAAACCCCGGGATACCGACTCCAGCCCCAGCATTTT. This encodes CASETPGYRLQPQHF. V and J are TRBV23-1 and TRBJ1-5; D ambiguous. TRBV23-1 is sorted into the ORF group, with uncertain function. Trimming removed 8 bases from V and 7 bases from J, with 21 bases in between. CDR3 length equals 15 residues.

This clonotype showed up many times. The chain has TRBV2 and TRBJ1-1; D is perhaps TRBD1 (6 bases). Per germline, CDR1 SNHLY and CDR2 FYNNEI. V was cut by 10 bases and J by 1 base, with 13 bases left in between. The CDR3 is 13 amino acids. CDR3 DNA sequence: TGTGCCACCCAGCTGACAGGGAACACTGAAGCTTTCTTT. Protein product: CATQLTGNTEAFF.

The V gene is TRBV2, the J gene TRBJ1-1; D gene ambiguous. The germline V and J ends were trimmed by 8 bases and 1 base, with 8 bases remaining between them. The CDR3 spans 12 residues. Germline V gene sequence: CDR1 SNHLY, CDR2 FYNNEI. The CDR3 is CASVIWNTEAFF. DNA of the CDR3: TGTGCCAGCGTAATATGGAACACTGAAGCTTTCTTT.

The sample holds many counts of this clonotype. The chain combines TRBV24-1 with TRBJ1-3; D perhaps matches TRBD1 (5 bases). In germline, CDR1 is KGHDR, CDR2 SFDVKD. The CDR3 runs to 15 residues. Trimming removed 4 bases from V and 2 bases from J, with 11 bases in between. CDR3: CATSDPRQTGNTIYF. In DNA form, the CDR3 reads TGTGCCACCAGTGACCCCCGACAGACTGGAAACACCATATATTTT.

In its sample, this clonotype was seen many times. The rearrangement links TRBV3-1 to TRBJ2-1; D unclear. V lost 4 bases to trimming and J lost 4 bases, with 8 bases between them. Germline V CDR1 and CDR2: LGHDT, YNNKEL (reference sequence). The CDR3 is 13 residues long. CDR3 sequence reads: CASSRDTYNEQFF. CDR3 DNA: TGTGCCAGCAGCCGAGACACGTACAATGAGCAGTTCTTC.

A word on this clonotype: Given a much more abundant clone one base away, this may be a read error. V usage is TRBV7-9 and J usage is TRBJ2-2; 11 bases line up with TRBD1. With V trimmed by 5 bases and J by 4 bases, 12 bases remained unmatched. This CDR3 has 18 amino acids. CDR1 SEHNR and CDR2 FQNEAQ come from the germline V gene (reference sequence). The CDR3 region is CASSPGRTGGFSTGELFF. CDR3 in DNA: TGTGCCAGCAGCCCCGGCCGGACAGGGGGCTTCAGCACCGGGGAGCTGTTTTTT.

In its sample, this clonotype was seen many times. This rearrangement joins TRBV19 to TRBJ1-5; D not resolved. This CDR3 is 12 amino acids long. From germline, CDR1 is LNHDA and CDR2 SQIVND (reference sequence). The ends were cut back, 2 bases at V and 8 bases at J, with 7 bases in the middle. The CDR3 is CASSITREPQHF. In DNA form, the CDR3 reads TGTGCCAGTAGTATAACGAGGGAGCCCCAGCATTTT. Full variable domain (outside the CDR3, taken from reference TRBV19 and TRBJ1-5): DGGITQSPKYLFRKEGQNVTLSCEQNLNHDAMYWYRQDPGQGLRLIYYSQIVNDFQKGDIAEGYSVSREKKESFPLTVTSAQKNPTAFYLCASSITREPQHFGDGTRLSIL.

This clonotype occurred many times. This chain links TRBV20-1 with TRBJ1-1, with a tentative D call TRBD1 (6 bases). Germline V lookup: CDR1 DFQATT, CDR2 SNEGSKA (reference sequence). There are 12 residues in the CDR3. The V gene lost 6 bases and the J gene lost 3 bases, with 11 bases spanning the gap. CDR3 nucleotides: TGCAGTGCAGTAGGGGGGCACACTGAAGCTTTCTTT. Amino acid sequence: CSAVGGHTEAFF.

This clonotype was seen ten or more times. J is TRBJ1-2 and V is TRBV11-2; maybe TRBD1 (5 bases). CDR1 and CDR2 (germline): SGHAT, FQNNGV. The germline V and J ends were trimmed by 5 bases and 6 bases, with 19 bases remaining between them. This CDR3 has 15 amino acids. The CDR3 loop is CASSLTVSRVNGYTF. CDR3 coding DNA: TGTGCCAGCAGCCTCACGGTCAGCAGGGTCAATGGCTACACCTTC. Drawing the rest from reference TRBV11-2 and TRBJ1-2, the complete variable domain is EAGVAQSPRYKIIEKRQSVAFWCNPISGHATLYWYQQILGQGPKLLIQFQNNGVVDDSQLPKDRFSAERLKGVDSTLKIQPAKLEDSAVYLCASSLTVSRVNGYTFGSGTRLTVV.

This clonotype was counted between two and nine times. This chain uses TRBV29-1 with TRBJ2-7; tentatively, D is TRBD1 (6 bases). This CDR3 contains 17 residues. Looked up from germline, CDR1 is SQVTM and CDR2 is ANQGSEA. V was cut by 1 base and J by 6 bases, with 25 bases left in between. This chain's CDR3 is CSVEVQGVRSSLSEQYF. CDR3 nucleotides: TGCAGCGTTGAAGTACAGGGCGTTCGTTCGTCTCTCTCCGAGCAGTACTTC.

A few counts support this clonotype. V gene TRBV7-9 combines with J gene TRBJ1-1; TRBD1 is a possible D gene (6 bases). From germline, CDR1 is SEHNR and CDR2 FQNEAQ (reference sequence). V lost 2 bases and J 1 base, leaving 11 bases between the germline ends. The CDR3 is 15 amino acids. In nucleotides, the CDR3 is TGTGCCAGCAGCTTACAGGGGTCTGGGAACACTGAAGCTTTCTTT. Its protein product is CASSLQGSGNTEAFF.

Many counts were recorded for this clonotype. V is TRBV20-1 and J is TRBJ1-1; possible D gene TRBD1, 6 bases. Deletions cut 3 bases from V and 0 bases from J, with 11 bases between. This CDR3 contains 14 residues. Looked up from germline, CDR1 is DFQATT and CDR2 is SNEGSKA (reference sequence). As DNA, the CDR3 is TGCAGTGCTAGCTGGACAGCTCTGAACACTGAAGCTTTCTTT. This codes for CSASWTALNTEAFF.

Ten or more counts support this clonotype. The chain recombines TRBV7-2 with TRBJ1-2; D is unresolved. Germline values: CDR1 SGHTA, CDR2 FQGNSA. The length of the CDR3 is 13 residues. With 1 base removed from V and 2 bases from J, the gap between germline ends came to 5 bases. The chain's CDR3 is CASSLGRNYGYTF. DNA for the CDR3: TGTGCCAGCAGCTTAGGGCGGAACTATGGCTACACCTTC.

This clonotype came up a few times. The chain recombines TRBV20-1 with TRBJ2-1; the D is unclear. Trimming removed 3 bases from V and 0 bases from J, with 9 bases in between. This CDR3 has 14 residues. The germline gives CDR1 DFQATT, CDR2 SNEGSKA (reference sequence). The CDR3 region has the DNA TGCAGTGCTAGGATCCTAAGCTCCTACAATGAGCAGTTCTTC. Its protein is CSARILSSYNEQFF.

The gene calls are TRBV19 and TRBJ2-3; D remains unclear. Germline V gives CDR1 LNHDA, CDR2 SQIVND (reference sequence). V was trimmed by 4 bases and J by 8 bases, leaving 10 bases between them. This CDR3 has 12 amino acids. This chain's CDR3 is CASSTLTGTQYF. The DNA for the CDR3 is TGTGCCAGTAGTACCCTGACGGGTACGCAGTATTTT.

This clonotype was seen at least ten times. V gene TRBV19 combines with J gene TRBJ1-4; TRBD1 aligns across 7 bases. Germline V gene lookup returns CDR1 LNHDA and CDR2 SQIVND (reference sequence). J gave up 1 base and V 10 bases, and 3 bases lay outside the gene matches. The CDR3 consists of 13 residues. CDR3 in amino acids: CATGDRTNEKLFF. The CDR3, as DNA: TGTGCCACGGGGGACAGAACTAATGAAAAACTGTTTTTT.

CDR3 bases: TGTGCCAGCAGTTACTCGCAGGGTTTGTACGAGCAGTACTTC. Amino acid sequence: CASSYSQGLYEQYF. This chain links TRBV6-5 with TRBJ2-7; D is possibly TRBD1 (5 bases). The CDR3 length is 14 residues. Germline CDR1 and CDR2: MNHEY and SVGAGI. Trimming removed 0 bases from V and 4 bases from J, with 10 bases in between.